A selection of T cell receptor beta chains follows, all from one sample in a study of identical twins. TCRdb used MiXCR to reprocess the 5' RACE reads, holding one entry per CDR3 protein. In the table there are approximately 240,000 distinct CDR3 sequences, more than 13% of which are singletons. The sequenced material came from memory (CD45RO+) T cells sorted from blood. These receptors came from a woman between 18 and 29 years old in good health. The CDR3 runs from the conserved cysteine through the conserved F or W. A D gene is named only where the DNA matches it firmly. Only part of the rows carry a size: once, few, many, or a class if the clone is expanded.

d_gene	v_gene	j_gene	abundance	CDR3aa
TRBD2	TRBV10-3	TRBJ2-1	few	CATRILAGGQDEQFF
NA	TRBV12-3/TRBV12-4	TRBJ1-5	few	CASTDDSYQPQHF
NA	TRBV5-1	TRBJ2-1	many	CASSLRGSDEQFF
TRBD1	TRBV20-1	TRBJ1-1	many	CSAGQGVTEAFF
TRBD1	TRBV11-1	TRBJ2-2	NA	CASSYTQTRQGENTGELFF
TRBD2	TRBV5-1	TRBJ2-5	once	CASSQGGSGGGETQYF
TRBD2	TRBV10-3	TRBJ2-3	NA	CAISEGTSGGTDTQYF
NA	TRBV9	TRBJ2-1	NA	CASTRSRSYNEQFF
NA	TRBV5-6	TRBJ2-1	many	CASSSLGYNEQFF
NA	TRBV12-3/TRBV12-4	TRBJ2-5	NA	CASTFNQETQYF
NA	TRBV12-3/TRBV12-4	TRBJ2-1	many	CASSFNANNEQFF
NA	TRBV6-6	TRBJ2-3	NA	CASSASRLTQYF
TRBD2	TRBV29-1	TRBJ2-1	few	CSGERGVYNEQFF
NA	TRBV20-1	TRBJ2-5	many	CSARDGLETQYF
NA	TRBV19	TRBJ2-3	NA	CASKRDTSSDTQYF
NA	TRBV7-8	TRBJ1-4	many	CASRQGGGLTNEKLFF
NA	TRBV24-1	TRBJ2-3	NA	CATSDPPTDTQYF
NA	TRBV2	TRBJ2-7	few	CASYRDATYEQYF
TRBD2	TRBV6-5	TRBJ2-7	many	CASSSLLAGGINEQYF
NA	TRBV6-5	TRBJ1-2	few	CASSYGAYYGYTF
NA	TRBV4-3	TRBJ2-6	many	CASSQGDWISGANVLTF
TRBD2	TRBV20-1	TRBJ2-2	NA	CSARENGAQRGTGELFF
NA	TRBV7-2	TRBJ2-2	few	CASRLGLSGELFF
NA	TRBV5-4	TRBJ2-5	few	CASSLDFLGGETQYF
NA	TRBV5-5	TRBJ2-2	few	CASSPYFNTGELFF
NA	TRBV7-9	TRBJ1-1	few	CASSSTGLWAFF
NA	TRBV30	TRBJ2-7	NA	CAWSAQLRQYF
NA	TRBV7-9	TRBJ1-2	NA	CASSLVELYGYTF
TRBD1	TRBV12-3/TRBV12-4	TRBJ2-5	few	CASSFGDRQTQYF
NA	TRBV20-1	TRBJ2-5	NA	CSARGTGTQYF
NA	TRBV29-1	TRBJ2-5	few	CSVPSSTETQYF
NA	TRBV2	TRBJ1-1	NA	CASSENTGPRAFF
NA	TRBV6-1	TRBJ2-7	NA	CASTPRTLRETYEQYF
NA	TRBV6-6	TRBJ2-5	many	CASSWGPETQYF
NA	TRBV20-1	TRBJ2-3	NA	CSASPSAEATDTQYF
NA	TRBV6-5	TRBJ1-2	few	CASSSQRGTPGGYTF
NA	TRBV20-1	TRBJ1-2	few	CSARREPYGYTF
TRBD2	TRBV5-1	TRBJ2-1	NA	CASSWETSGVREQFF
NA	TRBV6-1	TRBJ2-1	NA	CASSDPGRQFF
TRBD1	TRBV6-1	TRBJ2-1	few	CASSPGQGGDEQFF
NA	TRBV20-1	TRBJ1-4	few	CSARTTASGEKLFF
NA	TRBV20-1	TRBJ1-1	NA	CSARGRGRDTEAFF